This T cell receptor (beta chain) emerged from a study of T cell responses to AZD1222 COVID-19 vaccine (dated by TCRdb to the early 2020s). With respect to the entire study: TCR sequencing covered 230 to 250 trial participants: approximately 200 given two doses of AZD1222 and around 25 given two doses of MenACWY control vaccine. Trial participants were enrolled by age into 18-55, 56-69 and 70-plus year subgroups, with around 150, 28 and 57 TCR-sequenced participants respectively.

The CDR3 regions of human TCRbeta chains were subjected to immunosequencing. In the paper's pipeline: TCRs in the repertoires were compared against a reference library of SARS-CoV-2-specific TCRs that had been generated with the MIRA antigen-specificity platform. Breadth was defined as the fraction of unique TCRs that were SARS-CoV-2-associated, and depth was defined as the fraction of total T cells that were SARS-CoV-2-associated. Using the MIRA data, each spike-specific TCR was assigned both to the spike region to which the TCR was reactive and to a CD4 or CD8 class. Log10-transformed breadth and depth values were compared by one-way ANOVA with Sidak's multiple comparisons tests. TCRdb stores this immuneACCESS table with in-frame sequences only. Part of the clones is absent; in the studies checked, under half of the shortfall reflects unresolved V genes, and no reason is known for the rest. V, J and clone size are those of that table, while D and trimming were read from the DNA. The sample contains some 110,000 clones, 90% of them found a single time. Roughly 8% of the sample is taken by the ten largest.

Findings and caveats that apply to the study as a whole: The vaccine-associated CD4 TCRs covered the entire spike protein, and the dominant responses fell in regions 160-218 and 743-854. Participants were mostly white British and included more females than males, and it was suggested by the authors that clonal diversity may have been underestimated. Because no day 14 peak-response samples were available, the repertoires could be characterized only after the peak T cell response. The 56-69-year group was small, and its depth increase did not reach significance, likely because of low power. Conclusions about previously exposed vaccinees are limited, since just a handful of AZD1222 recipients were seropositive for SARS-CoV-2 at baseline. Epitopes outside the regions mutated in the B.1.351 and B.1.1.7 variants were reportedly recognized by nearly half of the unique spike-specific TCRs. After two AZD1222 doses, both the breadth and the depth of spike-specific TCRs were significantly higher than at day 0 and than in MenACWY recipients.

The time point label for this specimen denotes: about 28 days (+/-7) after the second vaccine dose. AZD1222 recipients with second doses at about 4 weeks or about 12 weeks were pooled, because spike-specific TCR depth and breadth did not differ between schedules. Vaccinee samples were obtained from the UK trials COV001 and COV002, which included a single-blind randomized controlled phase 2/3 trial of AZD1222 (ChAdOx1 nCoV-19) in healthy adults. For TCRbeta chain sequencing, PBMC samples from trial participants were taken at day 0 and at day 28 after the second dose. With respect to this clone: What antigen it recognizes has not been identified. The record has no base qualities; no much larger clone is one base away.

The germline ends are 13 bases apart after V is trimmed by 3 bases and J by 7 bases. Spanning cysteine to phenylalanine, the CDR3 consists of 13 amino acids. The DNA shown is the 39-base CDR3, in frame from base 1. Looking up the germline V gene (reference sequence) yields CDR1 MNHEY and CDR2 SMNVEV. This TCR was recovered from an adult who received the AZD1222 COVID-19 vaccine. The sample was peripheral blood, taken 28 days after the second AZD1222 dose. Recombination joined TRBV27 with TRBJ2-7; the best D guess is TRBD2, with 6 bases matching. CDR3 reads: CASSFSGAGEQYF. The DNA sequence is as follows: TGTGCCAGCAGTTTTAGCGGTGCGGGTGAGCAGTACTTC.